Each of the 2 T cell receptor beta chains below was sequenced from the same sample in a study of T cells in Graves' hyperthyroidism and ophthalmopathy. Amplified TCR beta CDR3 regions came from RNA transcripts. With the HTBI primer set, the TCR CDR3 went through a first round of RT-PCR. Using its own MiXCR run on the multiplex PCR reads, TCRdb lists one record per CDR3 protein. The sample shows some 300,000 distinct CDR3 sequences, 15% to 20% of them seen only once. The material sequenced was blood. These receptors were collected from a man aged 50 or older with Graves' ophthalmopathy.

This clonotype was counted only a few times. The gene calls are TRBV19 and TRBJ2-5, with D perhaps TRBD1 or TRBD2 (5 bases each). Trimming pared 4 bases from V and 3 bases from J, leaving 15 bases between. Germline V lookup: CDR1 LNHDA, CDR2 SQIVND (reference sequence). The CDR3 runs to 15 residues. In DNA form, the CDR3 reads TGTGCCAGTAGTACGGGAATCTGGGACGAAGAGACCCAGTACTTC. It encodes CASSTGIWDEETQYF.

The chain links TRBV6-2 or TRBV6-3 to TRBJ2-7; possible D gene TRBD1, 6 bases. Trimming took off 2 bases at V and 3 bases at J, with 14 bases between the two ends. The CDR3 is 15 residues long. The germline gives CDR1 MNHEY, CDR2 SVGEGT. Here the CDR3 DNA reads TGTGCCAGCAGTTACACCGGGACACTTAACTACGAGCAGTACTTC. It encodes CASSYTGTLNYEQYF.